The 9 T cell receptor beta chains given below trace back to one sample, sequenced in a study of T cells in Graves' hyperthyroidism and ophthalmopathy. RNA transcripts were the template for amplifying TCR beta CDR3 regions. First-round RT-PCR targeting the TCR CDR3 was performed with the HTBI primer set. TCRdb ran MiXCR on the multiplex PCR reads and lists one entry per CDR3 protein. The sample holds around 340,000 distinct CDR3 sequences, about 20% seen once. What was sequenced was blood. All receptors derive from a woman aged 45-60 years with Graves' hyperthyroidism.

This clonotype was counted many times. The CDR3: CASSKGDIANYGYTF. As DNA, the CDR3 is TGTGCCAGCAGCAAAGGGGACATAGCTAACTATGGCTACACCTTC. This rearrangement joins TRBV7-2 to TRBJ1-2, with D possibly matching TRBD1 (6 bases). The CDR3 loop spans 15 amino acids. Trimming left V 5 bases short and J 0 bases short, with 13 bases between. The germline V gene has CDR1 SGHTA and CDR2 FQGNSA. Using reference TRBV7-2 and TRBJ1-2 for the parts outside the CDR3, the full variable domain is GAGVSQSPSNKVTEKGKDVELRCDPISGHTALYWYRQSLGQGLEFLIYFQGNSAPDKSGLPSDRFSAERTGGSVSTLTIQRTQQEDSAVYLCASSKGDIANYGYTFGSGTRLTVV.

Comment on this clonotype: The germline gene is not matched at one end of the junction; a read error may be the cause. V and J are TRBV5-1 and TRBJ2-1; 8 bases are shared with TRBD1. CDR3 size: 15 residues. Germline V gene data show CDR1 as SGHRS and CDR2 as YFSETQ. As DNA, the CDR3 is TGTGCCAGCAGACCGCAGGGGGCGCGATCAAGTGAGCAGTTCTTC. Translated, it gives CASRPQGARSSEQFF.

The sample holds many counts of this clonotype. The chain recombines TRBV6-1 with TRBJ2-1, with 9 bases fitting TRBD2. The CDR3 length is 15 residues. Germline loops: CDR1 MNHNS, CDR2 SASEGT. V shed 5 bases and J 4 bases; nucleotides not matched to a gene: 6. The CDR3: CASSSASGAYNEQFF. The CDR3 region has the DNA TGTGCCAGCAGTTCCGCTAGCGGGGCTTACAATGAGCAGTTCTTC.

In its sample, this clonotype was seen a few times. The rearrangement uses TRBV5-1 and TRBJ1-1; D unclear. Germline V gene data show CDR1 as SGHRS and CDR2 as YFSETQ. Between the trimmed V and J ends, which lost 5 bases and 1 base, there was a span of 12 bases. CDR3 length: 14 residues. The CDR3 coding sequence is TGCGCCAGCAGTCGACCCGAAACGAACACTGAAGCTTTCTTT. Translating it yields CASSRPETNTEAFF.

This clonotype has ten or more counts. The rearrangement joins TRBV20-1 to TRBJ2-3; TRBD2 matches 9 bases. Germline assignment: CDR1 DFQATT and CDR2 SNEGSKA (reference sequence). This CDR3 comprises 13 residues. Losses at the gene ends were 5 bases for V and 4 bases for J; bases not matched to a gene: 4. CDR3 in amino acids: CSALAGWSDTQYF. The CDR3 DNA follows: TGCAGTGCTCTAGCGGGGTGGTCAGATACGCAGTATTTT.

The V and J genes are TRBV20-1 and TRBJ2-3, with D uncertain. Germline CDR1 and CDR2: DFQATT and SNEGSKA (reference sequence). The V end was cut by 2 bases, the J end by 6 bases, with 21 bases between. This CDR3 spans 16 amino acids. The CDR3 region is CSARSGVGPGADTQYF. The CDR3 DNA reads TGCAGTGCTAGATCTGGGGTGGGTCCTGGCGCGGATACGCAGTATTTT.

This clonotype was seen a handful of times. V and J are TRBV12-3 or TRBV12-4 and TRBJ2-1; 7 bases line up with TRBD1. Trimming at V came to 4 bases and at J to 5 bases, leaving 20 bases not matched to a gene. The CDR3 has 19 residues. The CDR3, as DNA: TGTGCCAGCAGTTCCCCCACGCTTCGGGACAGAGAGAATAACAATGAGCAGTTCTTC. This translates into CASSSPTLRDRENNNEQFF.

This clonotype was detected many times. This rearrangement joins TRBV20-1 to TRBJ2-7; 11 bases line up with TRBD1. The CDR3 covers 14 residues. V was clipped by 3 bases and J by 6 bases; unmatched bases: 7. Germline values: CDR1 DFQATT, CDR2 SNEGSKA (reference sequence). In DNA form, the CDR3 reads TGCAGTGCTAGTTCGGACAGGGGGCTTGGCGAGCAGTACTTC. Its protein product is CSASSDRGLGEQYF.

The chain uses TRBV20-1 and TRBJ2-1; 8 nucleotides agree with TRBD2. Germline V gene lookup returns CDR1 DFQATT and CDR2 SNEGSKA (reference sequence). The CDR3 spans 15 residues. The J segment lost 1 base and the V segment lost 5 bases, leaving 7 bases of the junction unmatched. DNA for the CDR3: TGCAGTGCTTCTTTAGCGGGGAGGTCCTACAATGAGCAGTTCTTC. It yields the protein CSASLAGRSYNEQFF.